The clone carrying this T cell receptor (beta chain) appeared once. Libraries were prepared by immunoSEQ multiplex PCR; TCRdb keeps only in-frame clonotypes and omits some of them. The data show tens of thousands of clones, around 97% seen once. Germline V lookup: CDR1 MNHNY, CDR2 SVGAGI (reference sequence). V was pared by 3 bases and J by 0 bases, with 12 bases between. The CDR3 extends over 16 amino acids. The data are from a study of technical replicates of blood from a handful of donors. This TCR came from a human donor in good health. V usage is TRBV6-6 and J usage is TRBJ2-1; D is possibly TRBD1 (6 bases). Material: T cells isolated from PBMCs. CDR3 DNA sequence: TGTGCCAGCAGTTATAAAGACAGGCTCTCCTACAATGAGCAGTTCTTC. This codes for CASSYKDRLSYNEQFF.